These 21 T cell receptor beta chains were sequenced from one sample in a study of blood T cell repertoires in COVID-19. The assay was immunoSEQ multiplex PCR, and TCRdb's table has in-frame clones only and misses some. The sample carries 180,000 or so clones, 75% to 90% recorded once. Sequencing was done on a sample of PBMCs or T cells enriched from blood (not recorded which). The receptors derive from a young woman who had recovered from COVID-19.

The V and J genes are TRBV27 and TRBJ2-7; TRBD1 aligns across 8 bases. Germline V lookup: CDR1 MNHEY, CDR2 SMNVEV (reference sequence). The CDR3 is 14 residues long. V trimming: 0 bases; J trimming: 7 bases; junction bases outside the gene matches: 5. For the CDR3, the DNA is TGTGCCAGCAGTTTATCTCAGGGGGCAGGAGAGCAGTACTTC. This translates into CASSLSQGAGEQYF.

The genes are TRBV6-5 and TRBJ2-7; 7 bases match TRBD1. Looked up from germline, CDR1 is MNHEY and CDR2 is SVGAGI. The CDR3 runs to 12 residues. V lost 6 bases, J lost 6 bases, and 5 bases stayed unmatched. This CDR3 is CASSRGGGEQYF. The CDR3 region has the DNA TGTGCCAGCAGCCGAGGGGGCGGCGAGCAGTACTTC.

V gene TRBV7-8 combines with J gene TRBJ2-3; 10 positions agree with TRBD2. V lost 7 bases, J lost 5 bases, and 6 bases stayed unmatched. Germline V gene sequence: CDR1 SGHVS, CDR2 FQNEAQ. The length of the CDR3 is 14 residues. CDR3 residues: CASIISGRRDTQYF. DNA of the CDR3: TGTGCCAGCATCATTAGCGGGAGGAGAGATACGCAGTATTTT.

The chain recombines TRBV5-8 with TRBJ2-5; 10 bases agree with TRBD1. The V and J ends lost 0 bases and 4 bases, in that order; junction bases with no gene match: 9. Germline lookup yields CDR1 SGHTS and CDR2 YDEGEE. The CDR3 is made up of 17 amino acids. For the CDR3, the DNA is TGTGCCAGCAGCTTGGGACAGGGGGCGAGGTTTTCAGAGACCCAGTACTTC. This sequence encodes CASSLGQGARFSETQYF.

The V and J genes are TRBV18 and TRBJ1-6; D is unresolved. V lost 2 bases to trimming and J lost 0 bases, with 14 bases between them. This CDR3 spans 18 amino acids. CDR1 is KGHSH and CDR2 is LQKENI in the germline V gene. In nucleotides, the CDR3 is TGTGCCAGCTCACCATTGGCTACAGACACCTCCTATAATTCACCCCTCCACTTT. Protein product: CASSPLATDTSYNSPLHF.

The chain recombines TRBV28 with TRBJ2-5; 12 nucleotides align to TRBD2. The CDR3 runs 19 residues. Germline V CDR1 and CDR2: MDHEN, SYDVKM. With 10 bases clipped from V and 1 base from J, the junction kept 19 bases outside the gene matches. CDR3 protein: CAINPGTSGLPHPQETQYF. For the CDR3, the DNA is TGTGCCATAAACCCTGGGACTAGCGGGCTCCCACACCCCCAAGAGACCCAGTACTTC. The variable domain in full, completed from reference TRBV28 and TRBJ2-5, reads DVKVTQSSRYLVKRTGEKVFLECVQDMDHENMFWYRQDPGLGLRLIYFSYDVKMKEKGDIPEGYSVSREKKERFSLILESASTNQTSMYLCAINPGTSGLPHPQETQYFGPGTRLLVL.

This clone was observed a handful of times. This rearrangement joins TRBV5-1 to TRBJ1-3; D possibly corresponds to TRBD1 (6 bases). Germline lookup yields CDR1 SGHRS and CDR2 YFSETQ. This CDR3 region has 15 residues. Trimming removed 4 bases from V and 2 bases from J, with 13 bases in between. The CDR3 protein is CASSLLGAAGNTIYF. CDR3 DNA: TGCGCCAGCAGCCTCTTGGGGGCGGCTGGAAACACCATATATTTT.

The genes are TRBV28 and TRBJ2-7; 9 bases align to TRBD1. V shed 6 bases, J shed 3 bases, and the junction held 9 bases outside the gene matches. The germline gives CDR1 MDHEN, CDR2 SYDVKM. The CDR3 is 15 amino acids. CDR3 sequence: CASRAKTGGFYEQYF. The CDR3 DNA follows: TGTGCCAGCAGGGCTAAGACAGGGGGTTTCTACGAGCAGTACTTC.

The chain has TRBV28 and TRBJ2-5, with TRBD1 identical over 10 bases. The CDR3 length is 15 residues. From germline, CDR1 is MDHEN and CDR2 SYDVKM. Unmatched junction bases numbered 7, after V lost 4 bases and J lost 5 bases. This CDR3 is CASSSDRGPWETQYF. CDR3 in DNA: TGTGCCAGCAGTTCAGACAGGGGGCCGTGGGAGACCCAGTACTTC.

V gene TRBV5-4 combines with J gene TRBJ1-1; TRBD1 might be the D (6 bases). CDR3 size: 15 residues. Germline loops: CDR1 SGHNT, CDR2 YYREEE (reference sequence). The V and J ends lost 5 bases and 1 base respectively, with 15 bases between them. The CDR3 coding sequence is TGTGCCAGCAGTCCCCTCGGGACAAGGAACACTGAAGCTTTCTTT. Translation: CASSPLGTRNTEAFF. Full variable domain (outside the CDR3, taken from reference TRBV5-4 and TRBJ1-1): ETGVTQSPTHLIKTRGQQVTLRCSSQSGHNTVSWYQQALGQGPQFIFQYYREEENGRGNFPPRFSGLQFPNYSSELNVNALELDDSALYLCASSPLGTRNTEAFFGQGTRLTVV.

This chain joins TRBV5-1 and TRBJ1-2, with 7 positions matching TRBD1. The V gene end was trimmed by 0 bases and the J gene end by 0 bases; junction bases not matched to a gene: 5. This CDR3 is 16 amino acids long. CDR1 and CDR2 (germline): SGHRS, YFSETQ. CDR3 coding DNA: TGCGCCAGCAGCTTGGGACAGGGTGCCTCTAACTATGGCTACACCTTC. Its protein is CASSLGQGASNYGYTF.

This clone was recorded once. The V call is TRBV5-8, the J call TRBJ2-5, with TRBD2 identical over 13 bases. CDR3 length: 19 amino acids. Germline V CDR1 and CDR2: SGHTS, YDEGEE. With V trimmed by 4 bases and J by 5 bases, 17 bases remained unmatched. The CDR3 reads CASSQHGLAGASGRETQYF. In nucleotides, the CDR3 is TGTGCCAGCAGCCAGCATGGACTAGCGGGAGCGTCTGGGAGGGAGACCCAGTACTTC.

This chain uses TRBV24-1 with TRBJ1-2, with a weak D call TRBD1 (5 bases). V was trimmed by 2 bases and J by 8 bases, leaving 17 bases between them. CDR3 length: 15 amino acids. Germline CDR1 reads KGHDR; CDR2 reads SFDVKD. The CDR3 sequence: CATSDSWGQVGGYTF. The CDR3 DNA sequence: TGTGCCACCAGTGATTCCTGGGGCCAGGTCGGCGGCTACACCTTC.

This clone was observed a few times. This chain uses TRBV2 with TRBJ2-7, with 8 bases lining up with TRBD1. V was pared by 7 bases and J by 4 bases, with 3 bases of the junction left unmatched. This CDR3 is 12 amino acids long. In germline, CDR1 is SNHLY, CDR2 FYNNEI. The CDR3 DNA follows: TGTGCCAGCAACCAGGGGGCTTACGAGCAGTACTTC. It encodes CASNQGAYEQYF.

The CDR3 bases are TGTGCCAGCAGCTCGGACACGGCCGAGCAGTACTTC. Translating it yields CASSSDTAEQYF. V is TRBV11-1 and J is TRBJ2-7; tentatively, D is TRBD1 (5 bases). Germline V lookup: CDR1 SGHAT, CDR2 FQDESV (reference sequence). The CDR3 consists of 12 residues. The V end was cut by 4 bases, the J end by 6 bases, with 10 bases between.

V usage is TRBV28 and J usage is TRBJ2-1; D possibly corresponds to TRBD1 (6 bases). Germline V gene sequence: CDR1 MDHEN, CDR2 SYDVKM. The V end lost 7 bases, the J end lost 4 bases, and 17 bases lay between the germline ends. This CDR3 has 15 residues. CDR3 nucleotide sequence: TGTGCCAGCATCAGGGGACCCCGGCAATACAATGAGCAGTTCTTC. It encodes CASIRGPRQYNEQFF.

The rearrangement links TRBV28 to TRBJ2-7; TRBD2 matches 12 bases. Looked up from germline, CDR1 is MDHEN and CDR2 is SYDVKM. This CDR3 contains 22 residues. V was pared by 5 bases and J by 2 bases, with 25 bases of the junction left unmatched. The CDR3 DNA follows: TGTGCCAGCAGTCCACCTGGGACAGGGCTGTCCCGACTAGCGGGAGATCCCTACGAGCAGTACTTC. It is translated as CASSPPGTGLSRLAGDPYEQYF.

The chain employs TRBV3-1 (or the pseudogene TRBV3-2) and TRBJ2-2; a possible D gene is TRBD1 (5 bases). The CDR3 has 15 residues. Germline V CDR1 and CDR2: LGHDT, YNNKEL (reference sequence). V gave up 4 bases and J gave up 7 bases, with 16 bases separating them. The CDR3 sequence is CASSLGARTGGELFF. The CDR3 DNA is TGTGCCAGCAGCCTTGGGGCGCGTACAGGCGGGGAGCTGTTTTTT.

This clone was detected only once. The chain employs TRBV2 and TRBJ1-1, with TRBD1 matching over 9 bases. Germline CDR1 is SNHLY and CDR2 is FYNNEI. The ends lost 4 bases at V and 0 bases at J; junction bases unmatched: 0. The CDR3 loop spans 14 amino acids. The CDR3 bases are TGTGCCAGCAGTGGGACAGGGGTGAACACTGAAGCTTTCTTT. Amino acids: CASSGTGVNTEAFF.

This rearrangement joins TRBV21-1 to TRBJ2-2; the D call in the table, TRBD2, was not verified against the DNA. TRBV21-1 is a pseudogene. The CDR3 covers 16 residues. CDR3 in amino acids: CASSDTAGGRTGELFF. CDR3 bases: TGTGCCAGCAGCGATACAGCGGGAGGGCGCACCGGGGAGCTGTTTTTT.

The CDR3 DNA reads as TGTGCCAGCTCACCCGAACAGGGTGAAACTGAAGCTTTCTTT. It codes for CASSPEQGETEAFF. The chain uses TRBV18 and TRBJ1-1, with D perhaps TRBD1 (6 bases). Trimming left V 3 bases short and J 5 bases short, with 13 bases between. The germline V gene has CDR1 KGHSH and CDR2 LQKENI. The CDR3 runs 14 residues.